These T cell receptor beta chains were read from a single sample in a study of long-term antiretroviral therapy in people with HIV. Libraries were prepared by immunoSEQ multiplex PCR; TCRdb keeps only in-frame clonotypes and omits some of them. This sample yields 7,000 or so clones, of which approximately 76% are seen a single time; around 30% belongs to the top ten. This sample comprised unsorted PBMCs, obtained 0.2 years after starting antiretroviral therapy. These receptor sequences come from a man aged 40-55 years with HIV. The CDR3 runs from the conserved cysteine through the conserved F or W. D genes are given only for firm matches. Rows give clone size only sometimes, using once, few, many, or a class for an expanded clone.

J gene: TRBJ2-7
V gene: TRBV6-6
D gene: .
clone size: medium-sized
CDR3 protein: CASSYSSSYEQYF
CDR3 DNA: TGTGCCAGCAGTTACTCGTCCAGCTACGAGCAGTACTTC

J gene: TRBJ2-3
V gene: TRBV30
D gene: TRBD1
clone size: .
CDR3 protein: CAWSGTGIRSDTQYF
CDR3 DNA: TGTGCCTGGAGTGGGACAGGGATCAGGTCAGATACGCAGTATTTT

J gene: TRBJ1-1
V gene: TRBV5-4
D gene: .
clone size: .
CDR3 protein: CASSLEGNTEAFF
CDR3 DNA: TGTGCCAGCAGCTTGGAAGGGAACACTGAAGCTTTCTTT

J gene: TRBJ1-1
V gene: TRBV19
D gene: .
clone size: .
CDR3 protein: CASSILQGSEAFF
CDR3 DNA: TGTGCCAGTAGTATACTACAGGGATCTGAAGCTTTCTTT

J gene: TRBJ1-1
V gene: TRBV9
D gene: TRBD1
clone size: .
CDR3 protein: CASSAQGALDTEAFF
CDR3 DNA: TGTGCCAGCAGCGCACAGGGGGCTCTGGACACTGAAGCTTTCTTT

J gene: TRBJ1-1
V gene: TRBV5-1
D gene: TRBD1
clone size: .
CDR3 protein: CASSLTGEGTEAFF
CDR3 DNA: TGCGCCAGCAGCTTGACAGGGGAGGGGACTGAAGCTTTCTTT

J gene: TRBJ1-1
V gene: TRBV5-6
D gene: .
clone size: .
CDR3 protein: CASSYLRTAQNTEAFF
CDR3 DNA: TGTGCCAGCAGCTACTTGCGGACAGCCCAGAACACTGAAGCTTTCTTT

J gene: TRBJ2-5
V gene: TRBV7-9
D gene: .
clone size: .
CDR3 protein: CASSPVLGGGETQYF
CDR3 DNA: TGTGCCAGCAGCCCCGTCTTGGGGGGCGGAGAGACCCAGTACTTC

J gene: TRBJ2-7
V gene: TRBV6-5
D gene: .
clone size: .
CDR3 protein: CASRSGPPTYEQYF
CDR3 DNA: TGTGCCAGCAGGTCCGGGCCCCCCACCTACGAGCAGTACTTC

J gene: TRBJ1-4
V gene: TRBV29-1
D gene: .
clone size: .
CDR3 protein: CSGLGDGKLFF
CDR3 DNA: TGCAGCGGCCTTGGGGACGGAAAACTGTTTTTT

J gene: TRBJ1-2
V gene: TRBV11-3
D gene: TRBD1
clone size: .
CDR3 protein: CASSLETRGQNYGYTF
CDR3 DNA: TGTGCCAGCAGCTTAGAAACGAGGGGGCAGAACTATGGCTACACCTTC

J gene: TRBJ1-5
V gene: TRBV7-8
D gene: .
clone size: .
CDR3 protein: CASSLEAGLQPQHF
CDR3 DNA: TGTGCCAGCAGCTTAGAGGCAGGGCTACAGCCCCAGCATTTT

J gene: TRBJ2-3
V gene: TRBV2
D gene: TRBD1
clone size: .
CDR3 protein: CASRWTGMGTDTQYF
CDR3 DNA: TGTGCCAGCAGATGGACAGGGATGGGCACAGATACGCAGTATTTT